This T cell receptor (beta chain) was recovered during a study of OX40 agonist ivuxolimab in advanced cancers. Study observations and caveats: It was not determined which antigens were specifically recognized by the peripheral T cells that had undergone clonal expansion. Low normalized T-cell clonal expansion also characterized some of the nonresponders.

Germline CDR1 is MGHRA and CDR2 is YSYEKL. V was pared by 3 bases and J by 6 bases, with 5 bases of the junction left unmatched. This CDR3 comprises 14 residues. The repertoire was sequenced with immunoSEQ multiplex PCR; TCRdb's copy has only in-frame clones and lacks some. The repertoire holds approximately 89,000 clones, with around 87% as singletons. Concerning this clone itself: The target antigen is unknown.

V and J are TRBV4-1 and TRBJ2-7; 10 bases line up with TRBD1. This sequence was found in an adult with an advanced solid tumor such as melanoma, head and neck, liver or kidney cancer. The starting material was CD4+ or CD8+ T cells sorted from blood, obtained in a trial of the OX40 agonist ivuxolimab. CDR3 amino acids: CASSHTTGGGEQYF. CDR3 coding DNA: TGCGCCAGCAGCCATACGACAGGGGGCGGCGAGCAGTACTTC.